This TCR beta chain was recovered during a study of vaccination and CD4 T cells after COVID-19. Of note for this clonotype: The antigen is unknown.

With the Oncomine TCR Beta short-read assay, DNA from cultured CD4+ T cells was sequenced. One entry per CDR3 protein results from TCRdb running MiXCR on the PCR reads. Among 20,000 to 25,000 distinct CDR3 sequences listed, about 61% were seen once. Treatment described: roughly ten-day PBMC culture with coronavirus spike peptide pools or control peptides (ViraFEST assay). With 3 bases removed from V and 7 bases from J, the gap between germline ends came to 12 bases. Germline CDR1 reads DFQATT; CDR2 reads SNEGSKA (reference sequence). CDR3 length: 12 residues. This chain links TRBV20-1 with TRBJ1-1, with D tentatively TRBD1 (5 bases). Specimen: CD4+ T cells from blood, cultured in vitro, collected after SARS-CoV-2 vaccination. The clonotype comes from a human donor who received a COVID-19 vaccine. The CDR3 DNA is TGCAGTGCTAGTGTAAGACAGTTTGAAGCTTTCTTT. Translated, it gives CSASVRQFEAFF.